The next 29 T cell receptor beta chains were all read from a single sample in a study of shared clonotypes between healthy human individuals. Sequencing used immunoSEQ multiplex PCR; TCRdb keeps in-frame clones, though not all of them. The sample includes millions of clones, over 85% of them seen just once. Sequenced: naive CD4+ T cells sorted from blood. As to subset: CD45RA+ positively selected. These receptors originate from a man aged 18 to 29 in good health.

This clone was seen just once. The J gene is TRBJ1-2, the V gene TRBV18; perhaps TRBD1 as D (5 bases). CDR1 is KGHSH and CDR2 is LQKENI in the germline V gene. The CDR3 runs 13 residues. Trimming took off 6 bases at V and 2 bases at J, with 10 bases between the two ends. The CDR3 DNA sequence: TGTGCCAGCTCTGAGGACAAGAACTATGGCTACACCTTC. Its protein product is CASSEDKNYGYTF.

This clone was seen a single time. V gene TRBV18 combines with J gene TRBJ2-2; 9 nucleotides align to TRBD2. Looked up from germline, CDR1 is KGHSH and CDR2 is LQKENI. V shed 2 bases, J shed 6 bases, and the junction held 7 bases outside the gene matches. The CDR3 covers 16 residues. CDR3 sequence reads: CASSPGAGGRAGELFF. As DNA, the CDR3 is TGTGCCAGCTCACCAGGAGCGGGAGGTCGCGCCGGGGAGCTGTTTTTT.

The chain employs TRBV6-1 and TRBJ1-5; TRBD1 aligns across 8 bases. With 4 bases clipped from V and 3 bases from J, the junction kept 11 bases outside the gene matches. The germline CDR1 and CDR2 sequences are MNHNS and SASEGT. The CDR3 covers 17 residues. CDR3 sequence (DNA): TGTGCCAGCAGTGCAGACAGGGGTCAGTTGAACAATCAGCCCCAGCATTTT. Amino acids: CASSADRGQLNNQPQHF.

The chain couples TRBV10-3 to TRBJ2-5, with D unresolved. Germline V gene lookup returns CDR1 ENHRY and CDR2 SYGVKD. CDR3 length: 13 residues. Trimming removed 2 bases from V and 2 bases from J, with 6 bases in between. In DNA, the CDR3 is TGTGCCATCAGTGAGGGGGTACAAGAGACCCAGTACTTC. Encoded protein: CAISEGVQETQYF.

This clone was seen once. The V gene is TRBV2, the J gene TRBJ1-2; 9 bases match TRBD1. The V segment lost 7 bases and the J segment 0 bases; nucleotides outside the gene matches: 6. Germline V CDR1 and CDR2: SNHLY, FYNNEI. The CDR3 length is 15 residues. CDR3 sequence: CASIAGTGSNYGYTF. Here the CDR3 DNA reads TGTGCCAGCATTGCCGGGACAGGGTCTAACTATGGCTACACCTTC. Full variable domain (missing parts from reference TRBV2 and TRBJ1-2): EPEVTQTPSHQVTQMGQEVILRCVPISNHLYFYWYRQILGQKVEFLVSFYNNEISEKSEIFDDQFSVERPDGSNFTLKIRSTKLEDSAMYFCASIAGTGSNYGYTFGSGTRLTVV.

V is TRBV27 and J is TRBJ2-7; D unresolved. Trimming removed 6 bases at V and 3 bases at J, with 6 bases between. The germline V gene encodes CDR1 MNHEY and CDR2 SMNVEV (reference sequence). The CDR3 spans 11 residues. CDR3 DNA sequence: TGTGCCAGCAGCCTCTTCTACGAGCAGTACTTC. This codes for CASSLFYEQYF.

The chain uses TRBV19 and TRBJ1-1; possibly TRBD1 for D (5 bases). The CDR3 sequence is 15 residues long. With 5 bases removed from V and 0 bases from J, the gap between germline ends came to 13 bases. Germline V gene sequence: CDR1 LNHDA, CDR2 SQIVND (reference sequence). CDR3 loop: CASSPGDGVNTEAFF. The CDR3 DNA reads as TGTGCCAGTAGTCCGGGGGACGGGGTGAACACTGAAGCTTTCTTT.

The chain couples TRBV7-4 to TRBJ2-7; weak D call: TRBD1 (8 bases). Germline loops: CDR1 SGHVT, CDR2 SQSDAQ. Deletions cut 3 bases from V and 3 bases from J, with 30 bases between. The CDR3 contains 20 residues. The CDR3 DNA sequence: TGTGCCAGCAGCTTTCCGGACAGGGAGGGTTGTCTCTACAGCCTCTACGAGCAGTACTTC. This codes for CASSFPDREGCLYSLYEQYF. Full variable domain (rest looked up from reference TRBV7-4 and TRBJ2-7): GAGVSQSPRYKVAKRGRDVALRCDSISGHVTLYWYRQTLGQGSEVLTYSQSDAQRDKSGRPSGRFSAERPERSVSTLKIQRTEQGDSAVYLCASSFPDREGCLYSLYEQYFGPGTRLTVT.

The chain employs TRBV7-3 and TRBJ2-1; D remains ambiguous. Germline V CDR1 and CDR2: SGHTA, FQGTGA. The CDR3 contains 13 residues. Trimming removed 5 bases from V and 6 bases from J, with 11 bases in between. This CDR3 is CASSASSANEQFF. The CDR3 nucleotides are TGTGCCAGCAGCGCCTCTTCTGCCAATGAGCAGTTCTTC.

V is TRBV10-1 and J is TRBJ2-3, with D possibly matching TRBD2 (6 bases). The CDR3 sequence is 14 residues long. Germline CDR1 is WNHNN and CDR2 is SYGVQD (reference sequence). V was cut by 7 bases and J by 3 bases, with 14 bases left in between. The CDR3: CASNSGTGTDTQYF. Here the CDR3 DNA reads TGCGCCAGCAACTCCGGGACTGGTACAGATACGCAGTATTTT.

This clone was seen a handful of times. Other nucleotide sequences in the sample specify the same CDR3. V gene TRBV20-1 combines with J gene TRBJ1-2, with TRBD1 identical over 8 bases. The CDR3 contains 10 residues. Looked up from germline, CDR1 is DFQATT and CDR2 is SNEGSKA (reference sequence). Trimming at V came to 6 bases and at J to 6 bases, leaving 0 bases not matched to a gene. The CDR3 loop reads CSATGDGYTF. The CDR3 DNA is TGCAGTGCGACAGGGGATGGCTACACCTTC.

The chain is built from TRBV6-1 and TRBJ1-6; tentatively, D is TRBD1 (5 bases). Per the germline V gene, CDR1 is MNHNS and CDR2 is SASEGT. This CDR3 contains 14 residues. The V end lost 11 bases, the J end lost 1 base, and 12 bases lay between the germline ends. CDR3 DNA: TGTGCCTCTCAGGCAGGGTCCTATAATTCACCCCTCCACTTT. Translating gives CASQAGSYNSPLHF.

CDR3 sequence: CASSVFRETRNTDTQYF. DNA for the CDR3: TGTGCCAGCAGTGTGTTTCGCGAGACTAGAAACACAGATACGCAGTATTTT. The chain uses TRBV27 and TRBJ2-3, with D maybe TRBD2 (6 bases). V lost 5 bases and J 2 bases, leaving 20 bases between the germline ends. Germline V CDR1 and CDR2: MNHEY, SMNVEV (reference sequence). CDR3 length: 17 amino acids.

The gene calls are TRBV1 and TRBJ1-4. TRBV1 is an annotated pseudogene. This CDR3 is built from 15 residues. CDR3 region: CTSSQAGIGNEKLFF. CDR3 nucleotide sequence: TGCACCAGCAGCCAAGCGGGCATAGGTAATGAAAAACTGTTTTTT.

This clone was recorded only once. V and J are TRBV30 and TRBJ2-7, with 11 bases matching TRBD1. The junction had 7 bases not matched to a gene; V was cut back by 1 base and J by 8 bases. The V gene's germline CDR1 is GTSNPN and CDR2 SVGIG (reference sequence). The CDR3 is 14 amino acids. The CDR3 region is CAWSAGQGAFQQYF. The CDR3 bases are TGTGCCTGGAGTGCCGGACAGGGGGCGTTCCAGCAGTACTTC.

This clone was detected once. The chain combines TRBV7-9 with TRBJ2-1; D gene ambiguous. The CDR3 contains 11 residues. Per the germline V gene, CDR1 is SEHNR and CDR2 is FQNEAQ (reference sequence). V was clipped by 7 bases and J by 9 bases, with 10 bases between them. CDR3 loop: CASITEREQFF. The CDR3 DNA is TGTGCCAGCATCACCGAGCGTGAGCAGTTCTTC. Full variable domain (remainder filled in from reference TRBV7-9 and TRBJ2-1): DTGVSQNPRHKITKRGQNVTFRCDPISEHNRLYWYRQTLGQGPEFLTYFQNEAQLEKSRLLSDRFSAERPKGSFSTLEIQRTEQGDSAMYLCASITEREQFFGPGTRLTVL.

As concerns this clone: The sample has other DNA sequences that encode this CDR3 too. The chain recombines TRBV30 with TRBJ2-7; a possible D gene is TRBD2 (6 bases). Germline lookup yields CDR1 GTSNPN and CDR2 SVGIG (reference sequence). The CDR3 covers 14 residues. V was cut by 0 bases and J by 3 bases, with 12 bases left in between. The CDR3 DNA reads TGTGCCTGGAGTGTTGGAGGGGACCTCTACGAGCAGTACTTC. This codes for CAWSVGGDLYEQYF.

The V and J genes are TRBV5-1 and TRBJ1-3; maybe TRBD1 (5 bases). CDR1 and CDR2 (germline): SGHRS, YFSETQ. The CDR3 has 15 amino acids. Trimming removed 0 bases at V and 0 bases at J, with 7 bases between. DNA of the CDR3: TGCGCCAGCAGCTTGGAGGGACTCTCTGGAAACACCATATATTTT. This sequence encodes CASSLEGLSGNTIYF.

The rearrangement joins TRBV25-1 to TRBJ2-7; D is undetermined. Germline CDR1 reads MGHDK; CDR2 reads SYGVNS. The CDR3 runs to 11 residues. V lost 3 bases and J lost 6, with 6 bases in between. This chain's CDR3 is CASSDYGEQYF. CDR3 nucleotides: TGTGCCAGCAGTGATTATGGCGAGCAGTACTTC.

This chain uses TRBV9 with TRBJ2-1; D remains unclear. Trimming shortened V by 0 bases and J by 8 bases, and 12 bases separated the two germline ends. CDR3 length equals 14 residues. Germline CDR1 SGDLS, CDR2 YYNGEE. CDR3 residues: CASSVAGSLDEQFF. Here the CDR3 DNA reads TGTGCCAGCAGCGTAGCGGGCAGCTTGGATGAGCAGTTCTTC.

The V and J genes are TRBV7-2 and TRBJ1-4; tentative D call: TRBD1 (5 bases). This CDR3 comprises 18 residues. V lost 2 bases to trimming and J lost 2 bases, with 18 bases between them. CDR1 SGHTA and CDR2 FQGNSA come from the germline V gene. The CDR3 DNA is TGTGCCAGCAGCTTAAGTTTCGGAATACAGGCGACTAATGAAAAACTGTTTTTT. It yields the protein CASSLSFGIQATNEKLFF.

V usage is TRBV6-1 and J usage is TRBJ1-1; 7 bases line up with TRBD1. CDR3 length: 20 amino acids. Trimming cost V 0 bases and J 1 base; bases outside gene matches: 17. CDR1 and CDR2 from the germline V gene are MNHNS and SASEGT. CDR3 amino acids: CASSEAGTTFRGTANTEAFF. DNA of the CDR3: TGTGCCAGCAGTGAAGCTGGGACAACCTTCCGTGGGACAGCGAACACTGAAGCTTTCTTT.

V usage is TRBV30 and J usage is TRBJ2-2, with 10 nucleotides matching TRBD1. Germline-derived CDR1 and CDR2 are GTSNPN and SVGIG (reference sequence). The J segment lost 3 bases and the V segment lost 8 bases, leaving 6 bases of the junction unmatched. The CDR3 spans 14 residues. The CDR3 loop is CAGYGQGDTGELFF. The CDR3, as DNA: TGTGCCGGATACGGACAGGGGGACACCGGGGAGCTGTTTTTT.

The rearrangement links TRBV6-6 to TRBJ2-3; 7 nucleotides align to TRBD2. Trimming took 5 bases from V and 6 from J; bases not matched to a gene: 8. The germline V gene has CDR1 MNHNY and CDR2 SVGAGI (reference sequence). The CDR3 has 14 residues. The CDR3 reads CASSRTRSADTQYF. DNA of the CDR3: TGTGCCAGCAGTCGGACTAGATCGGCGGATACGCAGTATTTT.

This rearrangement joins TRBV2 to TRBJ2-7; TRBD1 is a possible D gene (5 bases). This CDR3 comprises 14 residues. The V gene's germline CDR1 is SNHLY and CDR2 FYNNEI. V lost 3 bases to trimming and J lost 5 bases, with 14 bases between them. CDR3 amino acids: CASSERWQGNEQYF. The CDR3 DNA follows: TGTGCCAGCAGTGAGCGGTGGCAGGGAAACGAGCAGTACTTC.

This clone showed up just once. The chain links TRBV30 to TRBJ1-1; D is possibly TRBD1 (6 bases). Germline V CDR1 and CDR2: GTSNPN, SVGIG (reference sequence). V lost 3 bases to trimming and J lost 4 bases, with 18 bases between them. This CDR3 spans 15 amino acids. The CDR3 nucleotides are TGTGCCTGGAGAATGAGTTTGGGCAGGGGCACTGAAGCTTTCTTT. This sequence encodes CAWRMSLGRGTEAFF.

This clone has a single count. This chain joins TRBV5-1 and TRBJ2-5, with 7 nucleotides matching TRBD2. Losses at the gene ends were 0 bases for V and 2 bases for J; bases not matched to a gene: 10. The CDR3 spans 17 residues. The germline gives CDR1 SGHRS, CDR2 YFSETQ. For the CDR3, the DNA is TGCGCCAGCAGCTTGGCCTCCGTGGGCGGGAGTCAAGAGACCCAGTACTTC. This codes for CASSLASVGGSQETQYF.

This rearrangement joins TRBV5-1 to TRBJ1-1, with TRBD1 identical over 8 bases. Germline V CDR1 and CDR2: SGHRS, YFSETQ. The V gene end was trimmed by 1 base and the J gene end by 7 bases; junction bases not matched to a gene: 6. The CDR3 runs 14 residues. Here the CDR3 reads CASSLQSGGVEAFF. CDR3 DNA sequence: TGCGCCAGCAGCTTGCAGTCAGGGGGCGTTGAAGCTTTCTTT.

At least ten counts were recorded for this clone. The chain links TRBV6-1 to TRBJ2-7; 9 bases are shared with TRBD1. Germline loops: CDR1 MNHNS, CDR2 SASEGT. The CDR3 covers 14 residues. The V gene end was trimmed by 7 bases and the J gene end by 3 bases; junction bases not matched to a gene: 7. The DNA of the CDR3 is TGTGCCAGCACCCGGACAGGGGTGAGCTACGAGCAGTACTTC. As protein: CASTRTGVSYEQYF.